The 26 T cell receptor beta chains reported below all come from one sample, sequenced in a study of cytomegalovirus exposure and HLA in healthy donors. Primers: 60 Vbeta forward and 13 Jbeta reverse. TCRdb's copy holds only in-frame clones and misses some; the assay was immunoSEQ multiplex PCR. There are about 190,000 clones in the sample; around four fifths occur only once, and less than 0.85% lies in the top ten. The specimen was PBMCs. Receptors were obtained from a woman aged 18-30 years in good health and CMV-seronegative.

This clone has just a few counts. This sequence joins TRBV5-4 and TRBJ2-1, with 7 bases lining up with TRBD1. V lost 0 bases and J lost 3; bases outside the gene matches: 3. Germline V lookup: CDR1 SGHNT, CDR2 YYREEE (reference sequence). This CDR3 comprises 15 residues. The CDR3 sequence is CASSLEGAIYNEQFF. The CDR3 coding sequence is TGTGCCAGCAGCTTGGAGGGGGCTATCTACAATGAGCAGTTCTTC. The whole variable domain, remainder taken from reference TRBV5-4 and TRBJ2-1, is ETGVTQSPTHLIKTRGQQVTLRCSSQSGHNTVSWYQQALGQGPQFIFQYYREEENGRGNFPPRFSGLQFPNYSSELNVNALELDDSALYLCASSLEGAIYNEQFFGPGTRLTVL.

The chain employs TRBV12-2 and TRBJ2-7; the table gives TRBD1 as D, unverified against the DNA. TRBV12-2 is annotated as a pseudogene. The CDR3 contains 19 residues. The CDR3 loop is CASRLTKEAPETEAYEQYF. As DNA, the CDR3 is TGTGCAAGTCGCTTAACCAAGGAAGCGCCTGAGACAGAAGCCTACGAGCAGTACTTC.

The chain couples TRBV27 to TRBJ1-5; a weak D match, TRBD1 (6 bases). Deletions cut 7 bases from V and 5 bases from J, with 24 bases between. The length of the CDR3 is 17 residues. CDR1 MNHEY and CDR2 SMNVEV come from the germline V gene (reference sequence). In nucleotides, the CDR3 is TGTGCCAGCACCTTAAGATCTTGGGGGCGTCCGGATCAGCCCCAGCATTTT. Translation: CASTLRSWGRPDQPQHF.

The chain couples TRBV19 to TRBJ1-5, with 7 bases that match TRBD1. CDR1 LNHDA and CDR2 SQIVND come from the germline V gene (reference sequence). The V gene end was trimmed by 7 bases and the J gene end by 7 bases; junction bases not matched to a gene: 10. The CDR3 is made up of 14 amino acids. In nucleotides, the CDR3 is TGTGCCAGTACCCCCGGGACAGAAGGACAGCCCCAGCATTTT. Translated, it gives CASTPGTEGQPQHF.

The rearrangement joins TRBV10-3 to TRBJ1-2; 9 bases map to TRBD1. There are 14 residues in the CDR3. Trimming at V came to 2 bases and at J to 6 bases, leaving 4 bases not matched to a gene. Germline V lookup: CDR1 ENHRY, CDR2 SYGVKD. CDR3 sequence (DNA): TGTGCCATCAGTGAGAGAGGACAGGGGCATGGCTACACCTTC. Protein product: CAISERGQGHGYTF.

This clone was found a few times. The chain combines TRBV5-1 with TRBJ1-1, with D hard to call. V lost 0 bases and J lost 5, with 11 bases in between. Germline V lookup: CDR1 SGHRS, CDR2 YFSETQ. The CDR3 contains 14 residues. In nucleotides, the CDR3 is TGCGCCAGCAGCTTGGGGGCCGGGGTTACTGAAGCTTTCTTT. Amino acids: CASSLGAGVTEAFF. The full variable domain, in which reference TRBV5-1 and TRBJ1-1 provide the parts outside the CDR3, is KAGVTQTPRYLIKTRGQQVTLSCSPISGHRSVSWYQQTPGQGLQFLFEYFSETQRNKGNFPGRFSGRQFSNSRSEMNVSTLELGDSALYLCASSLGAGVTEAFFGQGTRLTVV.

The chain is built from TRBV14 and TRBJ2-1, with 9 bases that match TRBD2. V shed 0 bases, J shed 7 bases, and the junction held 7 bases outside the gene matches. The CDR3 totals 16 residues. The V gene's germline CDR1 is SGHDN and CDR2 FVKESK. DNA of the CDR3: TGTGCCAGCAGCCAAGATTACAGCGGGGGGCAGAATGAGCAGTTCTTC. The encoded protein is CASSQDYSGGQNEQFF.

The genes are TRBV6-1 and TRBJ2-7; weak D call: TRBD1 (5 bases). Germline CDR1 MNHNS, CDR2 SASEGT. V was cut by 4 bases and J by 3 bases, with 10 bases left in between. The CDR3 sequence is 13 residues long. This CDR3 reads CASSVGRDYEQYF. In DNA, the CDR3 is TGTGCCAGCAGTGTGGGGCGTGACTACGAGCAGTACTTC.

The V and J genes are TRBV20-1 and TRBJ2-5; D is uncertain. This CDR3 is 11 amino acids long. V was shortened by 6 bases and J by 4 bases, with 9 bases between the two germline ends. Germline V gene data show CDR1 as DFQATT and CDR2 as SNEGSKA (reference sequence). CDR3 sequence reads: CSAPEIETQYF. CDR3 coding DNA: TGCAGTGCGCCGGAGATAGAGACCCAGTACTTC.

The CDR3 bases are TGTGCCAGTAGTATTAGAGCGGGGGGGCGGTATATCGGGGAGCTGTTTTTT. This translates into CASSIRAGGRYIGELFF. V is TRBV19 and J is TRBJ2-2, with TRBD2 identical over 10 bases. The CDR3 contains 17 residues. CDR1 LNHDA and CDR2 SQIVND come from the germline V gene (reference sequence). Trimming took 3 bases from V and 7 from J; bases not matched to a gene: 11.

J is TRBJ1-2 and V is TRBV7-9; D perhaps matches TRBD1 (5 bases). This CDR3 contains 15 residues. V was pared by 5 bases and J by 6 bases, with 19 bases between. Germline CDR1 SEHNR, CDR2 FQNEAQ (reference sequence). The CDR3 nucleotides read TGTGCCAGCAGCGGCAGAGAAGGGGTCCGCGATGGCTACACCTTC. It translates to CASSGREGVRDGYTF.

The genes are TRBV9 and TRBJ1-3, with D possibly TRBD1 on 6 matching bases. CDR3 length equals 16 residues. Germline V gene data show CDR1 as SGDLS and CDR2 as YYNGEE. Trimming removed 3 bases from V and 3 bases from J, with 16 bases in between. The CDR3 nucleotides read TGTGCCAGCAGCGGATCCACAGGGAATAGTGGAAACACCATATATTTT. Amino acid sequence: CASSGSTGNSGNTIYF. The full variable domain, with the rest looked up from reference TRBV9 and TRBJ1-3, is DSGVTQTPKHLITATGQRVTLRCSPRSGDLSVYWYQQSLDQGLQFLIQYYNGEERAKGNILERFSAQQFPDLHSELNLSSLELGDSALYFCASSGSTGNSGNTIYFGEGSWLTVV.

The chain couples TRBV28 to TRBJ2-3, with 7 bases matching TRBD1. V dropped 5 bases and J dropped 2; count of bases not matched to a gene: 13. CDR3 length equals 17 residues. Looked up from germline, CDR1 is MDHEN and CDR2 is SYDVKM. CDR3 bases: TGTGCCAGCAGTCTCCAACTCCTACAGGGGCCCACAGATACGCAGTATTTT. Translation gives CASSLQLLQGPTDTQYF.

V is TRBV4-1 and J is TRBJ1-1, with 9 bases aligning to TRBD1. The CDR3 is 18 amino acids. V lost 3 bases and J lost 0; bases outside the gene matches: 11. Germline V gene sequence: CDR1 MGHRA, CDR2 YSYEKL. The CDR3 DNA is TGCGCCAGCAGCCACCCGCCGGGACAGGGTTTTCTGAACACTGAAGCTTTCTTT. Its protein is CASSHPPGQGFLNTEAFF.

The CDR3 loop is CAWRAGTGYSPLHF. The CDR3 nucleotides read TGTGCCTGGAGAGCCGGGACAGGTTATTCACCCCTCCACTTT. The V gene is TRBV30, the J gene TRBJ1-6, with 8 bases lining up with TRBD1. From germline, CDR1 is GTSNPN and CDR2 SVGIG (reference sequence). V dropped 3 bases and J dropped 8; count of bases not matched to a gene: 6. The CDR3 has 14 residues.

This clone appeared a few times. The chain recombines TRBV6-5 with TRBJ1-1; a possible D gene is TRBD1 (5 bases). Germline V lookup: CDR1 MNHEY, CDR2 SVGAGI. The length of the CDR3 is 14 residues. Trimming left V 0 bases short and J 8 bases short, with 13 bases between. CDR3: CASSYSLGRVEAFF. Here the CDR3 DNA reads TGTGCCAGCAGTTACTCGCTCGGCAGGGTGGAAGCTTTCTTT.

J is TRBJ2-7 and V is TRBV28; the D gene is possibly TRBD1 (5 bases). Trimming stripped 3 bases from V and 4 bases from J, with 10 bases between. The CDR3 is 13 residues long. The germline CDR1 and CDR2 sequences are MDHEN and SYDVKM. The CDR3 protein is CASSFSRVYEQYF. The CDR3 DNA is TGTGCCAGCAGTTTTTCCAGGGTATACGAGCAGTACTTC.

The chain links TRBV19 to TRBJ2-1; 7 nucleotides line up with TRBD1. Losses at the gene ends were 5 bases for V and 2 bases for J; bases not matched to a gene: 0. The germline V gene encodes CDR1 LNHDA and CDR2 SQIVND (reference sequence). CDR3 length equals 13 residues. This CDR3 reads CASSDRAYNEQFF. The CDR3 nucleotides read TGTGCCAGTAGTGACAGGGCCTACAATGAGCAGTTCTTC.

This clone was picked up a small number of times. CDR3 nucleotide sequence: TGTGCCAGTAGTATAGCAGGGGGAGATAATTCACCCCTCCACTTT. Its protein is CASSIAGGDNSPLHF. V gene TRBV19 combines with J gene TRBJ1-6; TRBD1 agrees at 7 bases. This CDR3 spans 15 amino acids. Germline V gene lookup returns CDR1 LNHDA and CDR2 SQIVND (reference sequence). The ends lost 1 base at V and 5 bases at J; junction bases unmatched: 2.

This rearrangement joins TRBV28 to TRBJ2-7, with D perhaps TRBD2 (5 bases). The CDR3 runs 13 residues. Trimming stripped 4 bases from V and 2 bases from J, with 9 bases between. The germline V gene has CDR1 MDHEN and CDR2 SYDVKM. The CDR3 here is CASSSGDTYEQYF. The DNA for the CDR3 is TGTGCCAGCAGTTCCGGGGATACCTACGAGCAGTACTTC. Filled out from reference TRBV28 and TRBJ2-7, the complete variable domain reads DVKVTQSSRYLVKRTGEKVFLECVQDMDHENMFWYRQDPGLGLRLIYFSYDVKMKEKGDIPEGYSVSREKKERFSLILESASTNQTSMYLCASSSGDTYEQYFGPGTRLTVT.

This rearrangement joins TRBV27 to TRBJ2-5, with 11 bases lining up with TRBD2. The CDR3 is made up of 16 amino acids. After removal of 5 bases from V and 2 bases from J, the junction contained 7 bases not matched to a gene. The germline V gene has CDR1 MNHEY and CDR2 SMNVEV (reference sequence). The CDR3 DNA reads as TGTGCCAGCAGTCCTTCGACTAGCGGGACACAAGAGACCCAGTACTTC. Translated: CASSPSTSGTQETQYF.

The chain couples TRBV5-1 to TRBJ2-7; 9 bases map to TRBD1. Germline CDR1 is SGHRS and CDR2 is YFSETQ. The CDR3 extends over 15 amino acids. Germline trimming cut 4 bases from V and 2 bases from J; bases unmatched to any gene: 7. The CDR3 DNA follows: TGCGCCAGCAGCCCGGGGGACAGGGACGCCTACGAGCAGTACTTC. Residues: CASSPGDRDAYEQYF.

The J gene is TRBJ2-1, the V gene TRBV28; D is perhaps TRBD1 (6 bases). CDR1 MDHEN and CDR2 SYDVKM come from the germline V gene. This CDR3 contains 14 residues. V dropped 1 base and J dropped 9 bases, with 13 bases sitting between them. The CDR3 protein is CASSLLGAPGEQFF. CDR3 nucleotides: TGTGCCAGCAGTTTATTGGGGGCGCCGGGTGAGCAGTTCTTC.

The CDR3 nucleotides are TGTGCCAGCAGCGCGCGGACAGGGGATCAGCCCCAGCATTTT. Translated: CASSARTGDQPQHF. This chain connects TRBV7-8 to TRBJ1-5; 9 bases fit TRBD1. The CDR3 length is 14 residues. Trimming at V came to 5 bases and at J to 5 bases, leaving 4 bases not matched to a gene. Germline V gene lookup returns CDR1 SGHVS and CDR2 FQNEAQ.

In this sample, this clone turned up once. The genes are TRBV2 and TRBJ2-1; 12 nucleotides line up with TRBD2. Trimming at V came to 2 bases and at J to 3 bases, leaving 5 bases not matched to a gene. The V gene's germline CDR1 is SNHLY and CDR2 FYNNEI. The CDR3 extends over 17 amino acids. In DNA form, the CDR3 reads TGTGCCAGCAGTGAAACACGGACTAGCGGGGTCTACAATGAGCAGTTCTTC. It specifies CASSETRTSGVYNEQFF.

The chain carries TRBV19 and TRBJ2-1; tentatively, D is TRBD1 (6 bases). V lost 3 bases and J lost 8, with 14 bases in between. The CDR3 extends over 14 amino acids. CDR1 is LNHDA, CDR2 SQIVND, per germline (reference sequence). CDR3 loop: CASSIGQLSYEQFF. The CDR3 coding sequence is TGTGCCAGTAGTATTGGACAGCTTTCGTATGAGCAGTTCTTC.